This T cell receptor (beta chain) is from a study of metastatic and nonmetastatic thyroid tumors. TCRdb recomputed clones from the PCR reads via MiXCR. The sample carries just under 45,000 clones, approximately 3% recorded once. Each patient went into thyroid surgery without having received any treatment. The CDR3 runs 14 residues. Germline V lookup: CDR1 SGHVS, CDR2 FQNEAQ. The V and J ends lost 1 base and 2 bases respectively, with 8 bases between them. Sequencing was performed on blood. This clonotype was obtained from a female donor with papillary thyroid cancer or a benign thyroid nodule (not recorded which). Some clones in this sample may be carry-over from other donors' samples. The chain has TRBV7-8 and TRBJ1-2; D remains ambiguous. Here the CDR3 reads CASSLGAGNYGYTF. For the CDR3, the DNA is TGTGCCAGCAGCTTAGGGGCAGGAAACTATGGCTACACCTTC.